Below, one T cell receptor (beta chain) is given with its context. These data come from a study of blood T cell repertoires in COVID-19. On the study more broadly: PBMCs, B-cell-depleted T cells, or T cells provided the cDNA or gDNA that made up the material.

Original processing notes: Reference gene primers were amplified, and this amplification served to estimate nucleated cell counts. The assay was immunoSEQ multiplex PCR, and TCRdb's table has in-frame clones only and misses some. V and J calls and clone size are those listed in that table; D and trimming were worked out from the DNA. The table has about 250,000 clones, roughly 86% seen once. Trimming took 1 base from V and 7 from J, leaving 13 bases between them. Germline V gene lookup returns CDR1 LNHDA and CDR2 SQIVND (reference sequence). The CDR3 is 14 residues long. The sequencing input was PBMCs or T cells enriched from blood (not recorded which). The rearrangement uses TRBV19 and TRBJ1-1; D call uncertain. This clonotype originated in a woman aged 30 to 39 with acute COVID-19. The CDR3 spells CASSIAGFQHEAFF. CDR3 DNA sequence: TGTGCCAGTAGTATAGCAGGATTCCAGCATGAAGCTTTCTTT.